This T cell receptor beta chain was captured by sequencing in a study of CXCR3-negative and CXCR3-positive naive CD8 T cells (dated by TCRdb to about 2019). With respect to the entire study: Roughly 140 million TRB reads were obtained in total, roughly 1.5 +/- 0.3 million reads per library. Diversity and physicochemical repertoire analyses covered under twelve donors pooled from two independent experiments. TRBV-TRBJ cluster analysis included naive subsets from roughly 5 donors and memory cells from 3 donors. Results the study describes overall, beyond this receptor: Both naive subsets had comparably high repertoire diversity, while memory CD8+ T cells had much lower repertoire diversity. Because surface CD5, which has been linked to self-reactivity in mice, was comparable between naive subsets, TCR interaction strength was also inferred from TRB CDR3 physicochemical properties. Because CXCR3 expression was partially decreased after cryopreservation, freshly isolated PBMCs were used for most assays. TRBV-TRBJ usage was similar between naive CXCR3-negative and CXCR3-positive cells from the same donor, while memory cells showed distinct patterns. Compared with CXCR3-negative naive cells, CXCR3-positive naive cells had TRB CDR3s with higher hydrophobicity (lower Kidera factor 4), lower energy, and higher strength and volume indices.

Instrument on record: NextSeq 550. The Human TCR Profiling Kit (MiLaboratory) was used to make UMI-labeled 5' RACE TRB cDNA libraries. cDNA synthesis used the entire amount of extracted RNA, and PCR amplification then used the entire amount of cDNA produced. The libraries were made side by side, with each library going through the same number of PCR cycles. In the authors' own workflow: About 53,000 +/- 9,400 unique UMI-labeled TRB cDNA molecules per library were extracted with MIGEC and MiXCR, with at least two reads per UMI required. Each library averaged 40,000 +/- 10,000 functional in-frame TRB CDR3 nucleotide clonotypes without stop codons. After downsampling to 5000 UMI-labeled TRB molecules per sample, diversity metrics such as normalized Shannon-Wiener and Chao1 were calculated in VDJtools. VDJtools computed clonotype-size-weighted physicochemical properties of the central five CDR3 residues: interaction energy, strength, volume and Kidera factor 4. After reprocessing by TCRdb, each CDR3 protein sequence is one entry, and no DNA is given. TCRdb assigned the V and J calls; the authors' analysis was not used. The table for this sample lists roughly 55,000 distinct CDR3 sequences. Approximately 0.52% of the sample goes to the ten largest clones.

Of note for this clonotype: What antigen it recognizes has not been identified.

Each CD8+ T cell subset was flow-sorted in triplicate, with roughly 300,000 cells per subset placed directly into RLT lysis buffer. Naive CD8+ T cells were defined stringently as CD45RO-CCR7+CD27+CD95- to exclude memory contaminants. Using standard density gradient centrifugation, peripheral blood mononuclear cells were isolated from buffy coats. Naive CXCR3-negative and CXCR3-positive CD8+ T cells were flow-sorted using a FACSAria III. Total RNA was extracted from sorted cells with an RNeasy Mini Kit. Spanning cysteine to phenylalanine, the CDR3 consists of 19 amino acids. No DNA was logged. Taken from the germline V gene (reference sequence), the CDR1 and CDR2 loops are MNHNY and SVGAGI.

The V and J genes are TRBV6-6 and TRBJ1-2; TCRdb's D gene call, TRBD1, goes unchecked for lack of DNA. This receptor was taken from a human donor in good health. Some clones in this sample may be carry-over from other donors' samples. The sequencing sample was made of naive CXCR3+ CD8+ T cells from blood. The cell subset or site label of this sample denotes: CD45RO-CCR7+CD27+CD95- naive CD8+ T cells expressing CXCR3 (TNR3+). The CDR3 protein is CASSLATRDREGKGSGYTF.